This T cell receptor beta chain was observed in a study of shared clonotypes between healthy human individuals. V was clipped by 3 bases and J by 4 bases, with 9 bases between them. The germline CDR1 and CDR2 sequences are KGHSH and LQKENI. This CDR3 spans 13 amino acids. Sequencing was performed with immunoSEQ multiplex PCR; in TCRdb, only in-frame clones are kept and a portion is missing. Of some 480,000 clones in the sample, roughly 78% were seen once. Only a few counts were recorded for this clone. This clonotype was sampled from a woman aged 35 to 49 in good health. Some clones in this sample may be carry-over from other donors' samples. The sample consisted of PBMCs. V is TRBV18 and J is TRBJ1-2, with D hard to call. In DNA form, the CDR3 reads TGTGCCAGCTCACCCTGGGAGATCTATGGCTACACCTTC. Translating gives CASSPWEIYGYTF.